This T cell receptor (beta chain) was recorded in a study of early T cells in non-severe SARS-CoV-2 infection. This clonotype has a handful of counts. This CDR3 contains 15 residues. V shed 5 bases, J shed 0 bases, and the junction held 6 bases outside the gene matches. Researchers tagged individual cDNA molecules with unique molecular identifiers. TCRdb called the 5' RACE reads again in MiXCR, with one record for every CDR3 protein. The sample has 60,000 to 75,000 distinct CDR3 sequences, more than 9.5% seen once. The origin of this receptor is an adult who was a healthcare worker with PCR-confirmed SARS-CoV-2 infection or an uninfected control (not recorded which). This sample comprised whole blood, obtained at baseline. V usage is TRBV12-3 or TRBV12-4 and J usage is TRBJ1-1; 7 bases line up with TRBD1. CDR3 sequence (DNA): TGTGCCAGCAGTAATACAGGGGCCCTGAACACTGAAGCTTTCTTT. Amino acids: CASSNTGALNTEAFF.